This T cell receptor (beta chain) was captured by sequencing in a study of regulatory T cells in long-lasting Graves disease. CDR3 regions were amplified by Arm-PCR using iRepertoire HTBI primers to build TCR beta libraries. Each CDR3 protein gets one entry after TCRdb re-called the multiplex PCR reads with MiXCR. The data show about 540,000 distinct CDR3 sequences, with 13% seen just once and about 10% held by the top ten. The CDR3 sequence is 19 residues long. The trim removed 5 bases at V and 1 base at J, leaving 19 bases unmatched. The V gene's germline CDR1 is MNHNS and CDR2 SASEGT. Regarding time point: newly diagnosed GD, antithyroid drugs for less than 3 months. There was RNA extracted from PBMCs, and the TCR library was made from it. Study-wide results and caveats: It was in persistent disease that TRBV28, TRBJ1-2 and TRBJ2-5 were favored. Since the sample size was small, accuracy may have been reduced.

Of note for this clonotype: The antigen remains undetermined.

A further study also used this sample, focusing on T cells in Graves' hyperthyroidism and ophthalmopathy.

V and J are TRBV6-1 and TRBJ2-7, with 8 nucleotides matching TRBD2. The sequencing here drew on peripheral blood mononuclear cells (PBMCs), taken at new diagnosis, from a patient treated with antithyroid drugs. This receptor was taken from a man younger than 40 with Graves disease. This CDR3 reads CASSPRTSRSPKLSYEQYF. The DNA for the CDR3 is TGTGCCAGCAGTCCGAGGACTAGCCGAAGCCCCAAACTATCCTACGAGCAGTACTTC.